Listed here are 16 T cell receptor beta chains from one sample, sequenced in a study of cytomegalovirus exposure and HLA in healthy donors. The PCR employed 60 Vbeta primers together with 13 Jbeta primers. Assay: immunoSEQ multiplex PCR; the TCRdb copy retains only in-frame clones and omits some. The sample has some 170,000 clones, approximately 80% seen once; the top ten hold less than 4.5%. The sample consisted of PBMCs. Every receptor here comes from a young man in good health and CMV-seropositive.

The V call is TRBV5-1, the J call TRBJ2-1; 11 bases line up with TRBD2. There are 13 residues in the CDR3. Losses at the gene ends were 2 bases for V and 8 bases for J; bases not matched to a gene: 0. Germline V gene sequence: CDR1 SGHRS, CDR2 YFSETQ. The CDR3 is CASSFSGGDEQFF. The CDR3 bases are TGCGCCAGCAGCTTTAGCGGGGGGGATGAGCAGTTCTTC.

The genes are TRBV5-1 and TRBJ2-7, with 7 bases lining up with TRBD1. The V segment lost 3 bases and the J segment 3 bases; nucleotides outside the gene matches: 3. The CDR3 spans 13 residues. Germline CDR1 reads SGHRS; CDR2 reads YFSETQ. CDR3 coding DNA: TGCGCCAGCAGCTGGACAGGCGACTACGAGCAGTACTTC. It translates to CASSWTGDYEQYF. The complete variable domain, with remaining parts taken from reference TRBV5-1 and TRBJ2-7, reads KAGVTQTPRYLIKTRGQQVTLSCSPISGHRSVSWYQQTPGQGLQFLFEYFSETQRNKGNFPGRFSGRQFSNSRSEMNVSTLELGDSALYLCASSWTGDYEQYFGPGTRLTVT.

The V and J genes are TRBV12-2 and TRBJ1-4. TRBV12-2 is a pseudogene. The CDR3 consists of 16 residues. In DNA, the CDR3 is TGTGCAAGTCGCTTAGCCGTCGGGACAACTAATGAAAAACTGTTTTTT. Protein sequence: CASRLAVGTTNEKLFF.

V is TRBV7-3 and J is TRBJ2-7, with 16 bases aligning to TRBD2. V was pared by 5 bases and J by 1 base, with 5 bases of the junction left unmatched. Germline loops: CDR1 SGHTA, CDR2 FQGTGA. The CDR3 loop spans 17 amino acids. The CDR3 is CASSAGLAGGESYEQYF. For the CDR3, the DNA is TGTGCCAGCAGCGCGGGACTAGCGGGAGGGGAATCCTACGAGCAGTACTTC.

The CDR3 spells CATTQTGRSYEQYF. The CDR3 DNA reads as TGTGCCACCACTCAGACAGGCCGTTCCTACGAGCAGTACTTC. The chain carries TRBV10-3 and TRBJ2-7; D perhaps matches TRBD1 (6 bases). Germline V gives CDR1 ENHRY, CDR2 SYGVKD. This CDR3 is 14 amino acids long. Trimming removed 10 bases from V and 1 base from J, with 17 bases in between.

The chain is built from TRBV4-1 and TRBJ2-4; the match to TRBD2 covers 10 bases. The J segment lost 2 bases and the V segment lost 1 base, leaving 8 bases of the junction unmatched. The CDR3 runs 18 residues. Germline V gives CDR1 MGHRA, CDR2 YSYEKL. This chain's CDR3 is CASSQGGAGGPTKNIQYF. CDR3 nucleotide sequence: TGCGCCAGCAGCCAAGGGGGAGCGGGGGGGCCAACCAAAAACATTCAGTACTTC.

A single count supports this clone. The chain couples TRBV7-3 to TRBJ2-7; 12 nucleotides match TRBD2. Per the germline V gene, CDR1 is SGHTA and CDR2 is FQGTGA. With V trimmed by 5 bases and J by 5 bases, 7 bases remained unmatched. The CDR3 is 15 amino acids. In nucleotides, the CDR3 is TGTGCCAGCAGCCCGACTAGCGGGGGTAGGGACGAGCAGTACTTC. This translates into CASSPTSGGRDEQYF.

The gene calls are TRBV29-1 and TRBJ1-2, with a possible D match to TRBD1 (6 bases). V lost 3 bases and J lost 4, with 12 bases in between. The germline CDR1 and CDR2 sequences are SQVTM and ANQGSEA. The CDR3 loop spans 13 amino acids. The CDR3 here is CSVEGAGLYGYTF. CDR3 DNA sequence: TGCAGCGTTGAGGGGGCGGGCCTCTATGGCTACACCTTC.

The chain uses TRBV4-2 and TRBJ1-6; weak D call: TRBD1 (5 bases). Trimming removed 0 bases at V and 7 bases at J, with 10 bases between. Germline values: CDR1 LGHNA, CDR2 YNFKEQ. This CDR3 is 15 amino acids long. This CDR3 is CASSQDPGLNSPLHF. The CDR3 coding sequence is TGTGCCAGCAGCCAAGACCCAGGGTTGAATTCACCCCTCCACTTT.

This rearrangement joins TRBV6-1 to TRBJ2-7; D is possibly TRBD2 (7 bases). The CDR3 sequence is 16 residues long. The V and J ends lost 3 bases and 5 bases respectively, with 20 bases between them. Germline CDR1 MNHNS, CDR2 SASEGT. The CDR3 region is CASSDTAGAWCDEQYF. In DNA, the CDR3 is TGTGCCAGCAGTGACACCGCGGGGGCCTGGTGTGACGAGCAGTACTTC.

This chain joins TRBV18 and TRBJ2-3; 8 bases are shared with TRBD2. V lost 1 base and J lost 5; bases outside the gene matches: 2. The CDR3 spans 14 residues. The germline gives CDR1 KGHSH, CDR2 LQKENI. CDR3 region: CASSPLGGVDTQYF. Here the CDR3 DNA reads TGTGCCAGCTCACCACTCGGGGGGGTAGATACGCAGTATTTT.

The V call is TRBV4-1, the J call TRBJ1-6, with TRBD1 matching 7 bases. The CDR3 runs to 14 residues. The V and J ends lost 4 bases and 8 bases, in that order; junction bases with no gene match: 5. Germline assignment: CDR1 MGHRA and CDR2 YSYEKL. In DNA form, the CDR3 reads TGCGCCAGCAGCCTGGGGGACAGCTATTCACCCCTCCACTTT. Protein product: CASSLGDSYSPLHF.

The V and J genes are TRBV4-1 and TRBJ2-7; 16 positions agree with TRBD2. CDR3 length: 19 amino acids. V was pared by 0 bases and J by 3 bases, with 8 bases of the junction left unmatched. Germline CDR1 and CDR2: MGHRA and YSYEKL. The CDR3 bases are TGCGCCAGCAGCCAAGATAAGGGGACTAGCGGGGGGGGACTCTACGAGCAGTACTTC. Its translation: CASSQDKGTSGGGLYEQYF.

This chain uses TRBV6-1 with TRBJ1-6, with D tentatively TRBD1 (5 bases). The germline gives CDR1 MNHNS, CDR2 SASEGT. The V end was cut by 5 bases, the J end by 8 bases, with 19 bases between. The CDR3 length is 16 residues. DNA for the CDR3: TGTGCCAGCAGTCAAGTCCTGGAAGGGGCCGATTCACCCCTCCACTTT. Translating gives CASSQVLEGADSPLHF.

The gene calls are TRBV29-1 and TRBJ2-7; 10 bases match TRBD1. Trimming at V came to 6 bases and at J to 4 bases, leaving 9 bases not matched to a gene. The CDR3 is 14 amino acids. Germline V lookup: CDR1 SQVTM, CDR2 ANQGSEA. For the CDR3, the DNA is TGCAGCGTCGCCGACAGGGGGCTATCGTACGAGCAGTACTTC. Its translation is CSVADRGLSYEQYF.

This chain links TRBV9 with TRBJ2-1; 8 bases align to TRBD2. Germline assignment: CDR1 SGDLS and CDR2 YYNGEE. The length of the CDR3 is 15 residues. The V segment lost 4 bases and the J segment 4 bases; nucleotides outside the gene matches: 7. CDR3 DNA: TGTGCCAGCAGCCTGGGACTAGAGGTGTACAATGAGCAGTTCTTC. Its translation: CASSLGLEVYNEQFF.